Listed here are 5 T cell receptor beta chains from one sample, sequenced in a study of regulatory T cells in long-lasting Graves disease. Time point of the sample: newly diagnosed GD, antithyroid drugs for less than 3 months. Generation of the TCR library employed RNA extracted from PBMCs. Arm-PCR of CDR3 regions and iRepertoire HTBI primers were used to build TCR beta libraries. One entry per CDR3 protein, called by TCRdb with MiXCR from the multiplex PCR reads. The sample has hundreds of thousands of distinct CDR3 sequences, approximately 15% seen once. The same sample was also used in a study of T cells in Graves' hyperthyroidism and ophthalmopathy.

This specimen consisted of peripheral blood mononuclear cells (PBMCs), obtained at new diagnosis, from a patient treated with antithyroid drugs. These receptor sequences come from a woman aged 30 to 39 with Graves disease.

Points on this clonotype: It is likely a read error, because the conserved phenylalanine at the end of the CDR3 is missing. The V and J genes are TRBV11-2 and TRBJ2-1, with no clear D. CDR1 is SGHAT and CDR2 is FQNNGV in the germline V gene. The CDR3 has 12 amino acids. V was cut by 1 base and J by 7 bases, with 5 bases left in between. CDR3 loop: CASSLVFNEQFS. The DNA for the CDR3 is TGTGCCAGCAGCTTAGTCTTTAATGAGCAGTTCTCC.

Many counts were recorded for this clonotype. The chain employs TRBV6-1 and TRBJ1-1, with D possibly TRBD1 on 6 matching bases. The V end was cut by 6 bases, the J end by 6 bases, with 20 bases between. Germline CDR1 and CDR2: MNHNS and SASEGT. There are 15 residues in the CDR3. The CDR3 DNA reads TGTGCCAGCAGGGAACGAGAGGGGGAGGGGGCTGAAGCTTTCTTT. The encoded protein is CASREREGEGAEAFF.

This chain links TRBV29-1 with TRBJ2-5; 14 bases align to TRBD2. Looked up from germline, CDR1 is SQVTM and CDR2 is ANQGSEA. V gave up 4 bases and J gave up 2 bases; unmatched junction bases: 3. CDR3 length: 15 amino acids. The CDR3 reads CSVGRLAGGQETQYF. CDR3 bases: TGCAGCGTTGGTAGACTAGCGGGAGGGCAAGAGACCCAGTACTTC.

This chain connects TRBV24-1 to TRBJ2-1, with D maybe TRBD1 (6 bases). The ends were cut back, 7 bases at V and 11 bases at J, with 11 bases in the middle. This CDR3 has 11 amino acids. CDR1 KGHDR and CDR2 SFDVKD come from the germline V gene. The CDR3 region has the DNA TGTGCCACCAGGGATCAGGGGCAGCAGTTCTTC. Amino acids: CATRDQGQQFF.

The J gene is TRBJ1-1, the V gene TRBV5-5, with no clear D. In germline, CDR1 is SGHKS, CDR2 YYEKEE (reference sequence). The V end was cut by 0 bases, the J end by 7 bases, with 10 bases between. This CDR3 region has 13 residues. CDR3 bases: TGTGCCAGCAGCTTGGGACAAGTGGGTGAAGCTTTCTTT. The encoded protein is CASSLGQVGEAFF.